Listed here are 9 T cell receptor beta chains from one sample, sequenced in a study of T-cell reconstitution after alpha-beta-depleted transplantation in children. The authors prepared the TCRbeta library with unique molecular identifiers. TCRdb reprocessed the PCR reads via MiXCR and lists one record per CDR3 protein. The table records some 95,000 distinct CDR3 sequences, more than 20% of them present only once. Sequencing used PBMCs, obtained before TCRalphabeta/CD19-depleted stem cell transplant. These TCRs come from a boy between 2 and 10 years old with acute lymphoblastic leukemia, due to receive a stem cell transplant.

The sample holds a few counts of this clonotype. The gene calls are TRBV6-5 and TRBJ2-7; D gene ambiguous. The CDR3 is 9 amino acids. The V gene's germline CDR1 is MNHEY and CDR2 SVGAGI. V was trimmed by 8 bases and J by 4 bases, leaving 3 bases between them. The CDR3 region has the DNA TGTGCCAGCGGGTACGAGCAGTACTTC. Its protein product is CASGYEQYF.

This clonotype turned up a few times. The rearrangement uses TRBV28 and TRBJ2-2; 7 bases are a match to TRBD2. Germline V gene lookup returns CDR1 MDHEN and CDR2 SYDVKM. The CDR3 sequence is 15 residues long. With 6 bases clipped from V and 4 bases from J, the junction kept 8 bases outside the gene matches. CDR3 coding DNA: TGTGCCAGCAGGCTTCTAGCGGAGCGCACCGGGGAGCTGTTTTTT. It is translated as CASRLLAERTGELFF.

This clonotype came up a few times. CDR3 nucleotide sequence: TGTGCCAGCACCGAGCCAGGTCGGGGGGCCAACGTCCTGACTTTC. Translating it yields CASTEPGRGANVLTF. The genes are TRBV12-3 or TRBV12-4 and TRBJ2-6; no clear D gene. This CDR3 is built from 15 residues. V was cut by 7 bases and J by 4 bases, with 14 bases left in between.

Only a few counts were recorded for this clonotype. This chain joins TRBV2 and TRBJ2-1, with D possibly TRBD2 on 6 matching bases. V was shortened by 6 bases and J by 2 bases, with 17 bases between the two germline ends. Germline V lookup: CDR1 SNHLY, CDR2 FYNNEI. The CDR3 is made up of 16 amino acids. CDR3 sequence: CASSGASAQTYNEQFF. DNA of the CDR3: TGTGCCAGCAGCGGGGCTAGCGCCCAAACCTACAATGAGCAGTTCTTC. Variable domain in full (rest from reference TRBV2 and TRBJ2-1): EPEVTQTPSHQVTQMGQEVILRCVPISNHLYFYWYRQILGQKVEFLVSFYNNEISEKSEIFDDQFSVERPDGSNFTLKIRSTKLEDSAMYFCASSGASAQTYNEQFFGPGTRLTVL.

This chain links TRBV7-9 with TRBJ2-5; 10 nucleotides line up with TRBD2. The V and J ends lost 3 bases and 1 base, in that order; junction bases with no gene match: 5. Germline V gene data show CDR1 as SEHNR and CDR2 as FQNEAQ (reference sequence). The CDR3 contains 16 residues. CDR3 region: CASSFSGGTLQETQYF. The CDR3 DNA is TGTGCCAGCAGCTTTAGCGGGGGGACCCTCCAAGAGACCCAGTACTTC.

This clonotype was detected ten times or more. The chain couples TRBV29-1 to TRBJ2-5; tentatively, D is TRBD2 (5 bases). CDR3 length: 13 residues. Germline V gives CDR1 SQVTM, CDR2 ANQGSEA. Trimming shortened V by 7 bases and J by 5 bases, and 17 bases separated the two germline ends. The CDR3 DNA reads TGCAGCGGTGTGAGACTCACGGGGGAGACCCAGTACTTC. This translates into CSGVRLTGETQYF.

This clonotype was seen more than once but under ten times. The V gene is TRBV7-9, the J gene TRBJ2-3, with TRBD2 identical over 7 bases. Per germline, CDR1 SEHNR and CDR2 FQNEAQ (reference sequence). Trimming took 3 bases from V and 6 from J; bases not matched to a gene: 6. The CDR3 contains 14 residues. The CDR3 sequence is CASSFSGPGDTQYF. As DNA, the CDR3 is TGTGCCAGCAGCTTTAGCGGGCCCGGCGATACGCAGTATTTT.

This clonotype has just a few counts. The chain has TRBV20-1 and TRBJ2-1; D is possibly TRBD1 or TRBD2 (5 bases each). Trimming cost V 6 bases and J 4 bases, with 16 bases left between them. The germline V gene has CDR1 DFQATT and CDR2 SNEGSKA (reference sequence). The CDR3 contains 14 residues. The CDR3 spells CSATGRNSYNEQFF. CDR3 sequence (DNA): TGCAGTGCCACGGGACGCAACTCTTACAATGAGCAGTTCTTC.

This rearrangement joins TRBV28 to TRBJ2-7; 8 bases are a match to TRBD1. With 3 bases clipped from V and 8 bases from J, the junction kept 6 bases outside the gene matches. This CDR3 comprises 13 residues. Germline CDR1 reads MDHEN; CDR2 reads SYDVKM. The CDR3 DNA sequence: TGTGCCAGCAGTTTGTCGGGACAGGATAAGCAGTACTTC. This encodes CASSLSGQDKQYF. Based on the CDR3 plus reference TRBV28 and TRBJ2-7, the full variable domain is DVKVTQSSRYLVKRTGEKVFLECVQDMDHENMFWYRQDPGLGLRLIYFSYDVKMKEKGDIPEGYSVSREKKERFSLILESASTNQTSMYLCASSLSGQDKQYFGPGTRLTVT.